This T cell receptor beta chain was captured in a study of blood T cells in healthy people across ages. Study-level points and caveats: In long-lived donors, naive CD4+ cell counts and diversity exceeded those of aged donors.

A second PCR, run for roughly 7 to 11 cycles, used a sample-barcoded 5' primer plus a J-beta primer mix. TCRdb independently ran MiXCR on the 5' RACE reads; one entry per CDR3 protein. The repertoire holds roughly 1,700,000 distinct CDR3 sequences, 28% seen once, with approximately 7.7% in the top ten. PBMCs were isolated at a quantity of at least 6 million per sample. Extracted total RNA amounted to at least 6 micrograms for each sample. This clonotype has at least ten counts. Its antigen is as yet unknown. CDR3 length: 13 residues. The V gene end was trimmed by 6 bases and the J gene end by 5 bases; junction bases not matched to a gene: 5. CDR1 and CDR2 from the germline V gene are GTSNPN and SVGIG (reference sequence).

The chain recombines TRBV30 with TRBJ2-5; 11 bases map to TRBD1. This clonotype was sampled from a woman in her thirties in good health. The specimen sequenced was blood. The CDR3 bases are TGTGCCTGTAGGGACAGGGGGTTTGAGACCCAGTACTTC. Amino acid sequence: CACRDRGFETQYF.